This TCR beta chain came from a study of blood T cells in healthy people across ages. Study context: Capturing about one barcoded beta molecule per two T cells was achieved by template switching. Overall study results and limits: Diversity of TCR beta per million T cells declined in a roughly linear way with age. Investigators treated diversity estimates from one million T cells as underestimates.

The second PCR ran about 6 to 12 cycles with a sample-barcoded 5' primer and J-beta primers. One entry per CDR3 protein, called by TCRdb with MiXCR from the 5' RACE reads. Of around 1,000,000 distinct CDR3 sequences detected, about 23% appear once; the ten largest clones hold approximately 0.71%. Details on this clonotype: Antigen: not known. The junction and the germline gene differ at one end; a read error may be behind it.

The CDR3 totals 13 residues. Germline loops: CDR1 SGHRS, CDR2 YFSETQ. These data were likewise used in another study, on T cells of mothers and their children. That work contributes: The study found slightly higher but non-significant overlap in related versus unrelated mother-child pairs.

The TCR was taken from a girl aged 2-10 years in good health. Sequenced: blood. This chain joins TRBV5-1 and TRBJ1-1; D ambiguous. CDR3 DNA sequence: TGCGCCAGCAGCCCCGGGTCCAACAATGAAGCTTTCTTT. It yields the protein CASSPGSNNEAFF.